Reported below is one TCR beta chain. Generated by immunoSEQ multiplex PCR, the TCRdb table keeps only in-frame clones and is missing some. The sample has more than 85,000 clones; roughly 90% are singletons. These data belong to a study of cytomegalovirus exposure and HLA in healthy donors. V lost 4 bases to trimming and J lost 5 bases; unmatched junction nucleotides: 5. The CDR3 has 12 amino acids. Germline V CDR1 and CDR2: SQVTM, ANQGSEA. This clonotype was obtained from a woman aged 25 to 39 in good health and CMV-seropositive. This chain uses TRBV29-1 with TRBJ2-7; 7 bases are shared with TRBD2. Sample: PBMCs. CDR3 residues: CSVAPGGHEQYF. The CDR3 nucleotides are TGCAGCGTTGCCCCGGGGGGACACGAGCAGTACTTC.